Each of the 8 T cell receptor beta chains below was sequenced from the same sample in a study of blood T cells in healthy people across ages. Through a sample-barcoded 5' primer and a J-beta primer mix, a second PCR was run for roughly 7 to 11 cycles. TCRdb processed the 5' RACE reads anew with MiXCR; each CDR3 protein has one entry. The repertoire holds hundreds of thousands of distinct CDR3 sequences, with under 40% as singletons. Sequencing was performed on blood. These receptors originate from a young man in good health.

The gene calls are TRBV5-4 and TRBJ2-2, with D hard to call. With 6 bases removed from V and 6 bases from J, the gap between germline ends came to 9 bases. CDR3 length: 12 amino acids. Germline V lookup: CDR1 SGHNT, CDR2 YYREEE (reference sequence). Here the CDR3 reads CASTAGPGELFF. CDR3 bases: TGTGCCAGCACCGCCGGCCCCGGGGAGCTGTTTTTT.

At least ten counts were recorded for this clonotype. The chain employs TRBV7-2 and TRBJ2-4; a weak D match, TRBD2 (6 bases). The V gene's germline CDR1 is SGHTA and CDR2 FQGNSA. V was clipped by 5 bases and J by 0 bases, with 14 bases between them. This CDR3 comprises 16 residues. DNA for the CDR3: TGTGCCAGCAGCCTCGACACGGGACTAGCCAAAAACATTCAGTACTTC. It encodes CASSLDTGLAKNIQYF.

This clonotype was found a few times. This rearrangement joins TRBV2 to TRBJ2-7; D remains unclear. CDR1 is SNHLY and CDR2 is FYNNEI in the germline V gene. Trimming shortened V by 2 bases and J by 9 bases, and 8 bases separated the two germline ends. The CDR3 is made up of 11 amino acids. CDR3 DNA: TGTGCCAGCAGTGAACAGATCGTGCAGTACTTC. It is translated as CASSEQIVQYF.

This chain uses TRBV21-1 with TRBJ2-2; the listed D gene, TRBD1, was not tested against the DNA. TRBV21-1 is noted as a pseudogene. The CDR3 sequence is 16 residues long. The CDR3 here is CASNFETGVITGELFF. In DNA form, the CDR3 reads TGTGCCAGCAACTTTGAGACAGGGGTCATTACCGGGGAGCTGTTTTTT.

The rearrangement joins TRBV6-2 or TRBV6-3 to TRBJ1-1; the D gene is possibly TRBD1 (6 bases). The CDR3 is 12 residues long. Deletions cut 2 bases from V and 10 bases from J, with 11 bases between. The germline CDR1 and CDR2 sequences are MNHEY and SVGEGT. The CDR3 loop reads CASSYGGGVAFF. The CDR3 coding sequence is TGTGCCAGCAGTTACGGGGGCGGGGTAGCTTTCTTT.

J is TRBJ2-5 and V is TRBV20-1, with 11 bases fitting TRBD2. This CDR3 region has 15 residues. The V gene's germline CDR1 is DFQATT and CDR2 SNEGSKA (reference sequence). The trim removed 5 bases at V and 11 bases at J, leaving 16 bases unmatched. Here the CDR3 DNA reads TGCAGTGCTGAGCTAGCGGGGGGTATACAAGGTGAGCAGTACTTC. It translates to CSAELAGGIQGEQYF.

As concerns this clonotype: It is unclear where the CDR3 begins or ends on the DNA, so no DNA is shown, and the CDR3 is as TCRdb lists it. J is TRBJ2-2 and V is TRBV12-3 or TRBV12-4. The CDR3 extends over 15 residues, inclusive of both ends. The CDR3 spells CASSFGSGNTGELFF.

This clonotype was counted between two and nine times. V is TRBV7-2 and J is TRBJ2-5; unclear D gene. The length of the CDR3 is 15 residues. Between the trimmed V and J ends, which lost 0 bases and 1 base, there was a span of 9 bases. CDR1 SGHTA and CDR2 FQGNSA come from the germline V gene. As DNA, the CDR3 is TGTGCCAGCAGCTTAGCTCTTTGGGGCCAAGAGACCCAGTACTTC. This translates into CASSLALWGQETQYF.